The entry below describes one TCR beta chain. Its antigen is not identified. This sample stems from a study of monozygotic twins with inflammatory bowel disease. Study-wide results and limits: Researchers were unable to tell different T cell subtypes apart.

It was approximately 4,000 ng of total RNA that each TCR library used. With eight separate reactions per sample, the authors made cDNA. A 6-nucleotide sample barcode was carried by the UMIs, which template switching added. TCRdb reprocessed the 5' RACE reads, with one entry per CDR3 protein and no DNA. This sample's clone table lists about 420,000 distinct CDR3 sequences. Germline CDR1 reads SGHDN; CDR2 reads FVKESK. The CDR3 consists of 16 residues. The V call is TRBV14, the J call TRBJ1-4. The TCR comes from a human donor with ulcerative colitis or Crohn's disease, or a healthy co-twin of an affected twin (not recorded which). Sequenced material: blood. CDR3 amino acids: CASSQVPWRANEKLFF.